This TCR beta chain was sequenced in a study of vaccination effects on CD4 cells after COVID-19. Study-level findings and limits: Small numbers of convalescent patients limited the study. It also lacked early post-infection timepoints.

Ahead of sequencing, the ViraFEST assay grew antigen-specific CD4+ T cells using viral peptide pools. Around day 10 of culture, CD4+ T cells were separated out. Vaccinees lacked prior SARS-CoV-2 infection and tested negative for nucleocapsid antibodies. Every well got over 1.5 million PBMC, which were grown with about 10 IU/ml IL-2 and 9 to 10 ug/ml peptides. There are a few counts of this clone. Its antigen remains unknown. J lost 2 bases, V lost 5 bases, and 5 bases had no gene match. From germline, CDR1 is SGHTA and CDR2 FQGNSA. CDR3 length: 15 amino acids. Measured with immunoSEQ multiplex PCR; TCRdb has only the in-frame clones, and not every one. In the table there are 20,000 to 25,000 clones, 73% of which are singletons.

This material consisted of CD4+ T cells from PBMCs cultured with SARS-CoV-2 spike peptides, taken before COVID-19 vaccination. This sequence was found in a human donor who received a COVID-19 vaccine. This chain links TRBV7-2 with TRBJ2-7; 11 bases are shared with TRBD2. The CDR3 reads CASSPGLAGAYEQYF. CDR3 nucleotide sequence: TGTGCCAGCAGCCCCGGACTAGCGGGTGCCTACGAGCAGTACTTC.